Here is one T cell receptor beta chain with its context. Antigen: not known. Genomic DNA constituted the template upon which TCR beta VDJ and CDR3 profiling was performed. TCRdb re-called the reads through MiXCR, storing one row per CDR3 protein. Seen here are 150,000 or so distinct CDR3 sequences, 40% to 50% observed once, and the top ten hold approximately 3%. CD8+CD57+ cell expansion, shown by flow cytometry, had occurred in the patients selected for sequencing. With 6 bases removed from V and 0 bases from J, the gap between germline ends came to 15 bases. Looked up from germline, CDR1 is SGHVS and CDR2 is FQNEAQ. The CDR3 loop spans 15 amino acids. The data were taken from a study of CD8+CD57+ T cells in acquired aplastic anemia. Study at large: The average for DNA from sorted CD4+ and CD8+ cells was roughly 3 ug.

Findings and limits, study-wide: Patients and controls shared under 35 CD8+ CDR3 sequences, highly expressed in patients.

Input material: sorted CD4+, CD8+, or CD8+CD57+ T cells (not recorded which) from PBMCs. This clonotype was sampled from a human donor with aplastic anemia. V and J are TRBV7-8 and TRBJ2-7; tentative D call: TRBD1 (6 bases). The CDR3, as DNA: TGTGCCAGCAGTGTCCGGGACACCGTCTCCTACGAGCAGTACTTC. It specifies CASSVRDTVSYEQYF.